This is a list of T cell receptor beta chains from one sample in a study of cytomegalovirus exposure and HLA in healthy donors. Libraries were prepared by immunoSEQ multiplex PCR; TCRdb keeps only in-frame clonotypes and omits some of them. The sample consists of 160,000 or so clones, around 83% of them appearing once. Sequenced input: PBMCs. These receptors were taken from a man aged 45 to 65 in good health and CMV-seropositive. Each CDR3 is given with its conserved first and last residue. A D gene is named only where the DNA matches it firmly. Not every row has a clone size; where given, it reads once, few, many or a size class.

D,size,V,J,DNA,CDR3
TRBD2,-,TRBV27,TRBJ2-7,TGTGCCAGCAGTACCCCGGGACTACCCTACGAGCAGTACTTC,CASSTPGLPYEQYF
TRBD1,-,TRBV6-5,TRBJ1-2,TGTGCCAGCAGTTACTCTGGCAGGGGGCACTATGGCTACACCTTC,CASSYSGRGHYGYTF
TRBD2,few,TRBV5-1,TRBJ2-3,TGCGCCAGCACTCCCCCCGGGACTAGCGGCACAGATACGCAGTATTTT,CASTPPGTSGTDTQYF
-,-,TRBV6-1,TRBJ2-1,TGTGCCAGCAGGGTAGCATCCTACAATGAGCAGTTCTTC,CASRVASYNEQFF
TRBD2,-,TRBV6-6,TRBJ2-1,TGTGCCAGCAGTGCGGCGGCGGGAGGTAACAATGAGCAGTTCTTC,CASSAAAGGNNEQFF
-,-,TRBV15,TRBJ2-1,TGTGCCACCAGCAGAGATAGGGGCAGGTATGAGCAGTTCTTC,CATSRDRGRYEQFF
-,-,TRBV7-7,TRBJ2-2,TGTGCCATCTCACCTGGCCCCACCCCCACCGGGGAGCTGTTTTTT,CAISPGPTPTGELFF
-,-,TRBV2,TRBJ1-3,TGTGCCAGCAGTGATCGGGCGCCGGGGGGGGGTGGAAACACCATATATTTT,CASSDRAPGGGGNTIYF
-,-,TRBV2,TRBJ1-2,TGTGCCAGCAGGGGACTGCTAGCTAACTATGGCTACACCTTC,CASRGLLANYGYTF
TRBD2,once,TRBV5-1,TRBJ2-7,TGCGCCAGCAGCTTGGTTGCGGGGGAGAACTACGAGCAGTACTTC,CASSLVAGENYEQYF
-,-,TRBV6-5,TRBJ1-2,TGTGCCAGCAGTCTAAGCAGGGACTATGGCTACACCTTC,CASSLSRDYGYTF
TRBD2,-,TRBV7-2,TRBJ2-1,TGTGCCAGCAGTGGGACTAGCGGGAGGCCCACAGTGTACAATGAGCAGTTCTTC,CASSGTSGRPTVYNEQFF
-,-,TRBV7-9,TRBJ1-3,TGTGCCAGCAGCTCAGGGGACGCTGGAAACACCATATATTTT,CASSSGDAGNTIYF
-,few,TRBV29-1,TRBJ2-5,TGCAGCGGGGCGTCCCAAGAGACCCAGTACTTC,CSGASQETQYF
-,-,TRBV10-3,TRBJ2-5,TGTGCCATCAGTGTGGGTCAGAGGGAAGAGACCCAGTACTTC,CAISVGQREETQYF